The present TCR beta chain was sequenced within a study of Ad26.COV2.S vaccination and SARS-CoV-2 variants. Treatment specified: 15 to 20 received Ad26.COV2.S at low or high dose, single or two shots; a few received placebo; per-sample allocation not given. Samples analyzed were those drawn on day 63 after the first vaccine or placebo injection. The data were produced by immunoSEQ multiplex PCR, yet TCRdb's version contains in-frame clones alone and is incomplete. Of 500,000 or so clones listed, around nine tenths are singletons. CDR1 and CDR2 (germline): MNHEY, SVGEGT. V was cut by 5 bases and J by 7 bases, with 18 bases left in between. This CDR3 has 15 residues.

The V and J genes are TRBV6-2 or TRBV6-3 and TRBJ1-5; tentatively, D is TRBD1 (5 bases). The clonotype comes from a person aged 18-60 years who received the Ad26.COV2.S COVID-19 vaccine or a placebo. The source was peripheral blood, collected in a trial of Ad26.COV2.S vaccine versus placebo. DNA of the CDR3: TGTGCCAGCAGTGGGGTCTACGGGGGGGACCAGCCCCAGCATTTT. Translation: CASSGVYGGDQPQHF.